The T cell receptor beta chain described here comes from a study of cytomegalovirus exposure and HLA in healthy donors. The study's findings and limits: A classifier reportedly called cytomegalovirus status with high sensitivity and specificity. Cytomegalovirus-associated TCR beta chains were listed, numbering roughly 150.

CDR3 length: 18 residues. From germline, CDR1 is MGHRA and CDR2 YSYEKL. Trimming removed 1 base at V and 0 bases at J, with 13 bases between. This clone has a single count. The target antigen is unknown. Sequencing used immunoSEQ multiplex PCR; TCRdb keeps in-frame clones, though not all of them. This table holds 90,000 to 150,000 clones, approximately 87% found once. Sequencing was performed on PBMCs. The source of this sequence is a woman aged 18-29 years in good health and CMV-seropositive. V usage is TRBV4-1 and J usage is TRBJ2-6; a weak D match, TRBD1 (5 bases). Here the CDR3 DNA reads TGCGCCAGCAGCCAAGCTGACAGTCTTTACTCTGGGGCCAACGTCCTGACTTTC. Translation gives CASSQADSLYSGANVLTF.